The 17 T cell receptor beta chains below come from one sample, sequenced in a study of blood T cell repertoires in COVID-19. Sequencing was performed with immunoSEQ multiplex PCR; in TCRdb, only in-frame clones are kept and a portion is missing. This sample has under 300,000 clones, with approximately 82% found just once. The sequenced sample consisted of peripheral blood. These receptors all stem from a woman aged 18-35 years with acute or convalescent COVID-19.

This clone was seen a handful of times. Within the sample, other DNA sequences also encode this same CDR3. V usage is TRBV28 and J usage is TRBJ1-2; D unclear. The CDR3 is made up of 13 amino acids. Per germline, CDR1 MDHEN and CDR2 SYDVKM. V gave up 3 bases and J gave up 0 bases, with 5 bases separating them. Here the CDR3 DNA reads TGTGCCAGCAGTTTGGGCTCTAACTATGGCTACACCTTC. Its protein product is CASSLGSNYGYTF.

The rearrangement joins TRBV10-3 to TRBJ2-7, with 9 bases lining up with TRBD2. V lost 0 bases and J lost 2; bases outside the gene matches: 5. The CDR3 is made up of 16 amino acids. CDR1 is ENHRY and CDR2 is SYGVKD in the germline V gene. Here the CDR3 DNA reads TGTGCCATCAGTGAGTCGAGGCTAGCGGGGCCCTACGAGCAGTACTTC. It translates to CAISESRLAGPYEQYF.

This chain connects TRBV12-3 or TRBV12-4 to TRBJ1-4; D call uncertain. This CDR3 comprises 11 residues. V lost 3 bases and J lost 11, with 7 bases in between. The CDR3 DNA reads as TGTGCCAGCAGTTTGTACGAGAAACTGTTTTTT. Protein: CASSLYEKLFF.

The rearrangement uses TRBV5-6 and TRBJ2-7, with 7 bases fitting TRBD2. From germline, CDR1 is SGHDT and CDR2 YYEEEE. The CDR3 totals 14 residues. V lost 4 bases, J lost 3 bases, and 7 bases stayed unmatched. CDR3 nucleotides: TGTGCCAGCAGCAACGCTGGGACTATCTACGAGCAGTACTTC. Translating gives CASSNAGTIYEQYF.

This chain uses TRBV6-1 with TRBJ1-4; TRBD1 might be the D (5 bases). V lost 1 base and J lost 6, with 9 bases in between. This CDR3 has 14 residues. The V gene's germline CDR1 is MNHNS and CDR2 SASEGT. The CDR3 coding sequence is TGTGCCAGCAGTGAAGGGGGCGAGCATGAAAAACTGTTTTTT. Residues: CASSEGGEHEKLFF.

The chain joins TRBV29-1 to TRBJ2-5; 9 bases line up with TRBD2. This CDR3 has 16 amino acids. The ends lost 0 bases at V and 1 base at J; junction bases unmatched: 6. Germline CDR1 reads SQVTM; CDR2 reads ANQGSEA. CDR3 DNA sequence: TGCAGCGTTGAAGATGCGAGCGGGAGGCCCCAAGAGACCCAGTACTTC. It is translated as CSVEDASGRPQETQYF.

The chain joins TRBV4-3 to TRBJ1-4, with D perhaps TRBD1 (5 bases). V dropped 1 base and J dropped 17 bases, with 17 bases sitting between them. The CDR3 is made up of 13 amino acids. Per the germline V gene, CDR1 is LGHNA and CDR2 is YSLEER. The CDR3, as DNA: TGCGCCAGCAGCCAAGGAAGCTTGGGGCGGCCTTTTTTT. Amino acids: CASSQGSLGRPFF.

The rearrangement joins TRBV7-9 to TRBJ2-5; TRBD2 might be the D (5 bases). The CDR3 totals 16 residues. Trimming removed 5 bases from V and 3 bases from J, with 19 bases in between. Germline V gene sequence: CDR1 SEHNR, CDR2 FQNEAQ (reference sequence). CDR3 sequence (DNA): TGTGCCAGCAGCGCCCCGACACTGAGGGCCAAAGAGACCCAGTACTTC. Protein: CASSAPTLRAKETQYF. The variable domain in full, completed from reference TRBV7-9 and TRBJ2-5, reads DTGVSQNPRHKITKRGQNVTFRCDPISEHNRLYWYRQTLGQGPEFLTYFQNEAQLEKSRLLSDRFSAERPKGSFSTLEIQRTEQGDSAMYLCASSAPTLRAKETQYFGPGTRLLVL.

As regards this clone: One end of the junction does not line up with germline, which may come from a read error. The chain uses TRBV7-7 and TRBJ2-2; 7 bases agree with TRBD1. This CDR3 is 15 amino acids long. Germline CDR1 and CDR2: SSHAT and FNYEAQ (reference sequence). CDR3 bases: TGTGCTAGCAGCATAACGGACAGGCCGACCGGGGAGCTGTTTTTT. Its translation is CASSITDRPTGELFF. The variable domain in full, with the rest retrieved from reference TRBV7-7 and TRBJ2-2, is GAGVSQSPRYKVTKRGQDVTLRCDPISSHATLYWYQQALGQGPEFLTYFNYEAQPDKSGLPSDRFSAERPEGSISTLTIQRTEQRDSAMYRCASSITDRPTGELFFGEGSRLTVL.

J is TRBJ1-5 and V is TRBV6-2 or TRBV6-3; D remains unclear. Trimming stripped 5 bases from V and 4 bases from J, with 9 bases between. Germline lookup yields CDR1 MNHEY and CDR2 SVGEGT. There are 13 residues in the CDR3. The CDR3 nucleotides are TGTGCCAGCAGTATGGGCTGGAATCAGCCCCAGCATTTT. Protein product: CASSMGWNQPQHF.

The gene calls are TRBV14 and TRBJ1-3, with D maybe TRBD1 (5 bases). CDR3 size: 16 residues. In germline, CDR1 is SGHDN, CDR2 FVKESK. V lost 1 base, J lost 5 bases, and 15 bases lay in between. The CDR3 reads CASSQGVRGTRNTIYF. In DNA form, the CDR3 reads TGTGCCAGCAGCCAAGGGGTTCGGGGGACGAGAAACACCATATATTTT.

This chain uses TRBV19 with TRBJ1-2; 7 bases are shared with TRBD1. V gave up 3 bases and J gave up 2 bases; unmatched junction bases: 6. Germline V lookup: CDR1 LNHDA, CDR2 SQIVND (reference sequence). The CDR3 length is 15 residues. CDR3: CASSIPQQGNYGYTF. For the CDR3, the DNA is TGTGCCAGTAGTATTCCCCAACAGGGGAACTATGGCTACACCTTC.

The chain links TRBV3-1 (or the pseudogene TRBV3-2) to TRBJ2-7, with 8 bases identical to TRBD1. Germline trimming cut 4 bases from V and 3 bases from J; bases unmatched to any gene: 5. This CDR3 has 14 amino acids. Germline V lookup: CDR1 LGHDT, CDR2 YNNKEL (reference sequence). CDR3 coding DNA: TGTGCCAGCAGCCCCGGACAGGGTGTCTACGAGCAGTACTTC. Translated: CASSPGQGVYEQYF.

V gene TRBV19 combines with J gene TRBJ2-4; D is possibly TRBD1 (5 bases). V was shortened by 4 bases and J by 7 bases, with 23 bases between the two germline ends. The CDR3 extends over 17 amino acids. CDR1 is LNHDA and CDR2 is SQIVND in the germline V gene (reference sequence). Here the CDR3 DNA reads TGTGCCAGTAGTACGGTCAAGACAGCATCCCTGGGGAACATTCAGTACTTC. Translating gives CASSTVKTASLGNIQYF.

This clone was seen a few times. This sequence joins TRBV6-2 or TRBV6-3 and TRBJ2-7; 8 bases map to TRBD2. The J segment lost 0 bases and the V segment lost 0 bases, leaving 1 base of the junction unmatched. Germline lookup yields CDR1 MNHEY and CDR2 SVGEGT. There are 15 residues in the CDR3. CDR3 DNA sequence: TGTGCCAGCAGTTACTCGGGGACTAGCTCCTACGAGCAGTACTTC. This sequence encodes CASSYSGTSSYEQYF.

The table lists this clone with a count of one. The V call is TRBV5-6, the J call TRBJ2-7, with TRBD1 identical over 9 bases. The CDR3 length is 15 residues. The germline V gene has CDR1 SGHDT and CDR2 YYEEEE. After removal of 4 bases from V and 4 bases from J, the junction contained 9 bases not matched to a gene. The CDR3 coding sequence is TGTGCCAGCAGCCTGGGGGACAGGGTGTCGTACGAGCAGTACTTC. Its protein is CASSLGDRVSYEQYF.

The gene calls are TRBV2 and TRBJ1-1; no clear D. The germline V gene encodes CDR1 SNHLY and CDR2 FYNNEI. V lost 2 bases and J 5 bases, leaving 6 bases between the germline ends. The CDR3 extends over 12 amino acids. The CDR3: CASSEFVTEAFF. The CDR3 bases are TGTGCCAGCAGTGAATTCGTTACTGAAGCTTTCTTT.